These 3 T cell receptor beta chains were sequenced from one sample in a study of cytomegalovirus exposure and HLA in healthy donors. PCR used 60 Vbeta primers and 13 Jbeta primers. The method was immunoSEQ multiplex PCR; TCRdb's version includes in-frame clones alone and lacks a portion of them. There are about 170,000 clones in the sample; 85% occur only once, and 1% lies in the top ten. The sample comprised PBMCs. The receptor set was obtained from a boy between 2 and 15 years old in good health and CMV-seronegative.

The CDR3 is CASSEGTGFAFNEQFF. In DNA form, the CDR3 reads TGTGCCAGCAGTGAAGGGACAGGGTTTGCCTTCAATGAGCAGTTCTTC. The chain has TRBV6-1 and TRBJ2-1, with TRBD1 identical over 8 bases. The CDR3 is made up of 16 amino acids. Germline CDR1 is MNHNS and CDR2 is SASEGT. The J segment lost 6 bases and the V segment lost 1 base, leaving 8 bases of the junction unmatched.

This sequence joins TRBV9 and TRBJ1-2; 11 nucleotides agree with TRBD1. This CDR3 is built from 15 residues. Germline loops: CDR1 SGDLS, CDR2 YYNGEE. V lost 4 bases, J lost 2 bases, and 4 bases stayed unmatched. This CDR3 is CASSRGQGANYGYTF. The CDR3 DNA follows: TGTGCCAGCAGCAGAGGACAGGGGGCCAACTATGGCTACACCTTC.

This chain uses TRBV30 with TRBJ1-5; TRBD1 is a possible D gene (5 bases). This CDR3 contains 14 residues. The germline gives CDR1 GTSNPN, CDR2 SVGIG (reference sequence). Trimming left V 1 base short and J 2 bases short, with 9 bases between. The CDR3 bases are TGTGCCTGGAGTGAGGGGAGGGGCAATCAGCCCCAGCATTTT. It is translated as CAWSEGRGNQPQHF.